One sample yielded the 29 T cell receptor beta chains listed below, sequenced in a study of blood T cells in healthy people across ages (dated by TCRdb to between 2014 and 2017). The library was obtained by 5' RACE. The sequencer was an Illumina HiSeq 2500. A second about 7 to 11 cycle PCR used a sample-barcoded 5' primer and a J-beta primer mix. TCRdb handled the public reads itself, with Q25 trimming in fastp and clone calling in MiXCR, and kept productive beta chains. Each record represents a unique CDR3 protein, reported with the most common genes and DNA among its rows. This sample gives hundreds of thousands of distinct CDR3 sequences in total; about 30% of them show up just once. Roughly 14% of the sample goes to the ten largest clones. Specimen: blood. The receptors come from a woman aged 80 or over in good health.

This clonotype was detected only a few times. This chain links TRBV4-1 with TRBJ1-6, with D possibly matching TRBD1 (6 bases). CDR3 length: 15 amino acids. Trimming stripped 4 bases from V and 8 bases from J, with 15 bases between. Germline V lookup: CDR1 MGHRA, CDR2 YSYEKL. In DNA, the CDR3 is TGCGCCAGCAGCCCCTACAGGGAGGCGGATTCACCCCTCCACTTT. It is translated as CASSPYREADSPLHF.

The CDR3 loop is CAISTGQGADEKLFF. The CDR3 DNA follows: TGTGCCATCAGCACAGGACAGGGGGCCGATGAAAAACTGTTTTTT. V is TRBV10-3 and J is TRBJ1-4, with 11 bases lining up with TRBD1. Germline V gene lookup returns CDR1 ENHRY and CDR2 SYGVKD. Trimming removed 6 bases from V and 6 bases from J; junction bases left unmatched: 6. The CDR3 is 15 amino acids.

The rearrangement uses TRBV28 and TRBJ2-1; TRBD2 matches at 7 bases. The germline V gene encodes CDR1 MDHEN and CDR2 SYDVKM. The CDR3 sequence is 15 residues long. With V trimmed by 1 base and J by 5 bases, 5 bases remained unmatched. The CDR3 spells CASSLFQRGNNEQFF. The CDR3 region has the DNA TGTGCCAGCAGTTTATTTCAGCGGGGTAACAATGAGCAGTTCTTC. The full variable domain, completed using reference TRBV28 and TRBJ2-1, is DVKVTQSSRYLVKRTGEKVFLECVQDMDHENMFWYRQDPGLGLRLIYFSYDVKMKEKGDIPEGYSVSREKKERFSLILESASTNQTSMYLCASSLFQRGNNEQFFGPGTRLTVL.

This clonotype was seen repeatedly, ten times or more. The chain links TRBV15 to TRBJ1-2; TRBD1 is a possible D gene (6 bases). In germline, CDR1 is LNHNV, CDR2 YYDKDF (reference sequence). This CDR3 is built from 15 residues. V was shortened by 6 bases and J by 1 base, with 15 bases between the two germline ends. The CDR3 DNA reads TGTGCCACCAGTCCAGGGGCAACATTTAACTATGGCTACACCTTC. It is translated as CATSPGATFNYGYTF.

This clonotype occurred many times. A read error is possible here, since a much larger clone lies one base away. The chain is built from TRBV28 and TRBJ2-5; 9 bases agree with TRBD1. Germline CDR1 MDHEN, CDR2 SYDVKM. The ends lost 3 bases at V and 11 bases at J; junction bases unmatched: 13. The CDR3 covers 15 residues. As DNA, the CDR3 is TGTGCCAGCAGTTTCTGGGGACAGGGTAACAATGAGCAGTACTTC. Translation: CASSFWGQGNNEQYF.

This clonotype has at least ten counts. The rearrangement links TRBV20-1 to TRBJ2-1; 12 bases are a match to TRBD2. Germline V gives CDR1 DFQATT, CDR2 SNEGSKA (reference sequence). The CDR3 consists of 16 residues. The ends lost 3 bases at V and 3 bases at J; junction bases unmatched: 6. The CDR3 protein is CSASRLAGGNYNEQFF. DNA of the CDR3: TGCAGTGCTAGTCGCCTAGCGGGGGGGAACTACAATGAGCAGTTCTTC.

The table lists this clonotype with many counts. The CDR3 reads CASTISAGVGYEQYF. CDR3 sequence (DNA): TGTGCCAGCACCATCTCAGCGGGGGTAGGCTACGAGCAGTACTTC. V and J are TRBV7-2 and TRBJ2-7, with 8 bases fitting TRBD2. Looked up from germline, CDR1 is SGHTA and CDR2 is FQGNSA. After removal of 7 bases from V and 3 bases from J, the junction contained 11 bases not matched to a gene. The CDR3 consists of 15 residues.

Many counts were recorded for this clonotype. This sequence joins TRBV20-1 and TRBJ2-3; no clear D. The ends were cut back, 3 bases at V and 3 bases at J, with 16 bases in the middle. This CDR3 contains 15 residues. Germline-derived CDR1 and CDR2 are DFQATT and SNEGSKA (reference sequence). CDR3 in DNA: TGCAGTGCTAGGAAGGAACTTCAACCGACAGATACGCAGTATTTT. Encoded protein: CSARKELQPTDTQYF.

This clonotype was counted many times. V and J are TRBV4-1 and TRBJ1-2; D is ambiguous. The CDR3 covers 16 residues. Germline CDR1 MGHRA, CDR2 YSYEKL. The V end was cut by 1 base, the J end by 3 bases, with 15 bases between. The CDR3 loop is CASSQVQFAGHYGYTF. CDR3 nucleotides: TGCGCCAGCAGCCAAGTGCAATTTGCCGGACACTATGGCTACACCTTC.

This clonotype was counted ten times or more. The chain carries TRBV6-2 or TRBV6-3 and TRBJ2-3; D not resolved. V dropped 7 bases and J dropped 1 base, with 9 bases sitting between them. Germline CDR1 reads MNHEY; CDR2 reads SVGEGT. The CDR3 spans 13 residues. The chain's CDR3 is CASMGSGTDTQYF. For the CDR3, the DNA is TGTGCCAGCATGGGGTCAGGCACAGATACGCAGTATTTT.

Ten or more counts support this clonotype. J is TRBJ2-6 and V is TRBV5-6, with D uncertain. V dropped 0 bases and J dropped 7 bases, with 14 bases sitting between them. CDR1 SGHDT and CDR2 YYEEEE come from the germline V gene. This CDR3 has 16 amino acids. Here the CDR3 DNA reads TGTGCCAGCAGCTTGGATAGGGTTGGCAAAGCCAACGTCCTGACTTTC. Translated, it gives CASSLDRVGKANVLTF.

This clonotype has ten or more counts. The V and J genes are TRBV20-1 and TRBJ2-3; 11 bases line up with TRBD2. The germline V gene has CDR1 DFQATT and CDR2 SNEGSKA (reference sequence). V gave up 6 bases and J gave up 1 base; unmatched junction bases: 6. The CDR3 spans 15 residues. The CDR3 nucleotides are TGCAGTGCACTCCTACTAGCGGGGGGCACAGATACGCAGTATTTT. Translation gives CSALLLAGGTDTQYF.

In this sample, this clonotype turned up many times. The chain carries TRBV15 and TRBJ2-5; D is unclear. The CDR3 totals 12 residues. Germline lookup yields CDR1 LNHNV and CDR2 YYDKDF (reference sequence). V was cut by 1 base and J by 5 bases, with 5 bases left in between. The CDR3 coding sequence is TGTGCCACCAGCAGAGTCTCCGAGACCCAGTACTTC. It codes for CATSRVSETQYF. The whole variable domain, filled in from reference TRBV15 and TRBJ2-5, reads DAMVIQNPRYQVTQFGKPVTLSCSQTLNHNVMYWYQQKSSQAPKLLFHYYDKDFNNEADTPDNFQSRRPNTSFCFLDIRSPGLGDTAMYLCATSRVSETQYFGPGTRLLVL.

In this sample, this clonotype turned up many times. The gene calls are TRBV7-2 and TRBJ2-5; 13 nucleotides match TRBD2. Germline lookup yields CDR1 SGHTA and CDR2 FQGNSA. J lost 2 bases, V lost 5 bases, and 5 bases had no gene match. The CDR3 extends over 16 amino acids. The CDR3 loop is CASSPRLAGGQETQYF. DNA for the CDR3: TGTGCCAGCAGCCCCCGACTAGCGGGGGGACAAGAGACCCAGTACTTC.

This clonotype was detected ten times or more. The J gene is TRBJ2-5, the V gene TRBV29-1; D not certain. Germline V CDR1 and CDR2: SQVTM, ANQGSEA. The CDR3 has 12 amino acids. The V end lost 6 bases, the J end lost 3 bases, and 11 bases lay between the germline ends. The CDR3: CSVGAGKETQYF. DNA of the CDR3: TGCAGCGTCGGTGCTGGGAAAGAGACCCAGTACTTC.

A few counts support this clonotype. The chain uses TRBV20-1 and TRBJ1-1; D is possibly TRBD1 (5 bases). This CDR3 spans 14 amino acids. Germline V lookup: CDR1 DFQATT, CDR2 SNEGSKA (reference sequence). Trimming cost V 6 bases and J 5 bases, with 19 bases left between them. The CDR3 region has the DNA TGCAGTGCAGTTACAGGATTTCTGGGGACTGAAGCTTTCTTT. Translation gives CSAVTGFLGTEAFF.

To note about this clonotype: With a much larger clone just one base away, this may be a read error. The chain couples TRBV6-5 to TRBJ1-2; 10 positions agree with TRBD1. The CDR3 loop spans 13 amino acids. Trimming took 5 bases from V and 10 from J; bases not matched to a gene: 7. Germline-derived CDR1 and CDR2 are MNHEY and SVGAGI. The CDR3 DNA sequence: TGTGCCAGCAGTCATCCTGGGACAGGGGACTACACCTTC. Translation: CASSHPGTGDYTF.

The chain has TRBV7-2 and TRBJ1-1; D uncertain. The CDR3 loop spans 14 amino acids. The germline V gene has CDR1 SGHTA and CDR2 FQGNSA. Trimming left V 0 bases short and J 3 bases short, with 8 bases between. The CDR3 sequence: CASSLAMRDTEAFF. The CDR3 DNA is TGTGCCAGCAGCTTAGCGATGAGGGACACTGAAGCTTTCTTT. Full variable domain (rest looked up from reference TRBV7-2 and TRBJ1-1): GAGVSQSPSNKVTEKGKDVELRCDPISGHTALYWYRQSLGQGLEFLIYFQGNSAPDKSGLPSDRFSAERTGGSVSTLTIQRTQQEDSAVYLCASSLAMRDTEAFFGQGTRLTVV.

This clonotype has only a few counts. Just one base apart from a much larger clone, this may be a read error. The chain carries TRBV6-2 or TRBV6-3 and TRBJ2-7; tentative D call: TRBD1 (6 bases). The V gene lost 2 bases and the J gene lost 7 bases, with 15 bases spanning the gap. The CDR3 loop spans 14 amino acids. Per germline, CDR1 MNHEY and CDR2 SVGEGT. CDR3 region: CASSYGGSYNEQYF. CDR3 nucleotide sequence: TGTGCCAGCAGTTACGGGGGCTCCTACAATGAGCAGTACTTC.

Remarks on this clonotype: A junction boundary mismatches the germline segment, possibly from a read error. J is TRBJ2-2 and V is TRBV11-2; D might be TRBD2 (6 bases). Per germline, CDR1 SGHAT and CDR2 FQNNGV. The length of the CDR3 is 15 residues. The CDR3 nucleotides read TGTGCCAGCAGCCCCCGACGGGCGAACACCGGGGGGCTGTTTTTT. This translates into CASSPRRANTGGLFF.

This clonotype was recorded at least ten times. The chain employs TRBV9 and TRBJ2-1; D is perhaps TRBD1 or TRBD2 (6 bases each). V lost 0 bases and J lost 5, with 12 bases in between. The length of the CDR3 is 15 residues. The germline V gene encodes CDR1 SGDLS and CDR2 YYNGEE. CDR3 in DNA: TGTGCCAGCAGCGTAGTGGCGGGACAAAACAATGAGCAGTTCTTC. This gives the protein CASSVVAGQNNEQFF.

The CDR3: CASSLTSGRDQETQYF. The CDR3 DNA is TGCGCCAGCAGCTTGACTAGCGGGAGGGATCAAGAGACCCAGTACTTC. The gene calls are TRBV5-1 and TRBJ2-7, with TRBD2 matching over 13 bases. The J call is in doubt because the DNA end fits TRBJ2-5 better. The CDR3 runs 16 residues. Germline V gives CDR1 SGHRS, CDR2 YFSETQ.

This clonotype was detected ten times or more. The rearrangement uses TRBV2 and TRBJ2-1; D is unclear. The germline CDR1 and CDR2 sequences are SNHLY and FYNNEI. The CDR3 covers 13 residues. V lost 5 bases and J 4 bases, leaving 9 bases between the germline ends. CDR3 sequence: CASSREMYNEQFF. The CDR3 DNA reads as TGTGCCAGCAGTCGTGAGATGTACAATGAGCAGTTCTTC.

This clonotype was counted a few times. The chain links TRBV12-1 to TRBJ1-1. TRBV12-1 is described as a pseudogene. The CDR3 is 16 residues long. The CDR3 bases are TGTGCCAGCAGCTTTTGCAGGGAAGCTGGGAACACTGAAGCTTTCTTT. It translates to CASSFCREAGNTEAFF.

This clonotype was detected many times. The genes are TRBV6-5 and TRBJ1-6; D is uncertain. Per germline, CDR1 MNHEY and CDR2 SVGAGI. V lost 0 bases and J 13 bases, leaving 7 bases between the germline ends. The CDR3 is made up of 12 amino acids. CDR3 nucleotide sequence: TGTGCCAGCAGTTACTCCCGAGGTCCCCTCCACTTT. This encodes CASSYSRGPLHF.

To note about this clonotype: Just one base apart from a much larger clone, this may be a read error. This chain connects TRBV4-2 to TRBJ2-5, with 9 bases that match TRBD2. The CDR3 is made up of 13 amino acids. The junction had 7 bases not matched to a gene; V was cut back by 9 bases and J by 5 bases. CDR1 LGHNA and CDR2 YNFKEQ come from the germline V gene. CDR3 DNA sequence: TGTGCCAGGAGAGCGGGGGGTGGGGAGACCCAGTACTTC. This encodes CARRAGGGETQYF.

This clonotype was found once. This CDR3 is CASSPGTGVNQPQHF. The CDR3 nucleotides read TGTGCCAGCAGCCCCGGGACAGGGGTAAATCAGCCCCAGCATTTT. V is TRBV7-9 and J is TRBJ1-5; 10 nucleotides line up with TRBD1. Per the germline V gene, CDR1 is SEHNR and CDR2 is FQNEAQ (reference sequence). Trimming at V came to 5 bases and at J to 4 bases, leaving 5 bases not matched to a gene. CDR3 length equals 15 residues.

This clonotype was picked up many times. The CDR3 bases are TGCAGTGCCAGAAACGTTCGGGGGGTAGGGGAGACCCAGTACTTC. This sequence encodes CSARNVRGVGETQYF. V gene TRBV20-1 combines with J gene TRBJ2-5; 7 bases fit TRBD2. The germline V gene encodes CDR1 DFQATT and CDR2 SNEGSKA (reference sequence). CDR3 length equals 15 residues. The ends lost 6 bases at V and 5 bases at J; junction bases unmatched: 15.

In this sample, this clonotype turned up many times. The V gene is TRBV27, the J gene TRBJ2-7, with 8 bases identical to TRBD1. J lost 6 bases, V lost 5 bases, and 9 bases had no gene match. Germline CDR1 is MNHEY and CDR2 is SMNVEV (reference sequence). This CDR3 is built from 14 residues. CDR3 sequence reads: CASSHDRGNGEQYF. Written as DNA, the CDR3 is TGTGCCAGCAGTCACGACAGGGGAAACGGCGAGCAGTACTTC.